This T cell receptor (beta chain) was sequenced during a study of T cells in localized non-small cell lung cancer. Clones were read by immunoSEQ multiplex PCR, and TCRdb kept only the in-frame ones, dropping some. Here the sample spans around 64,000 clones, roughly 81% being singletons. Trimming shortened V by 0 bases and J by 1 base, and 6 bases separated the two germline ends. The CDR3 totals 14 residues. The germline CDR1 and CDR2 sequences are KGHSH and LQKENI. Comment on this clone: Its cognate antigen is unknown. The sample carries other DNA sequences with the same CDR3.

Study-wide results and caveats: Detection in adjacent lung was observed for a median approximately 53 of the top 100 tumor clones.

The TCR originated in a man between 40 and 70 years old with stage II lung adenocarcinoma. The chain is built from TRBV18 and TRBJ1-1; D call uncertain. This material consisted of PBMCs, taken before any cancer treatment. For the CDR3, the DNA is TGTGCCAGCTCACCACCAGGGCCGAACACTGAAGCTTTCTTT. Protein: CASSPPGPNTEAFF.